A selection of T cell receptor beta chains follows, all from one sample in a study of beta chain features in type 1 diabetes. Sequencing was performed with immunoSEQ multiplex PCR; in TCRdb, only in-frame clones are kept and a portion is missing. The sample lists under 950,000 clones, roughly a sixth occurring once. The source material was naive CD4+ T cells from blood. These receptor sequences come from a woman younger than 35 in good health. The CDR3 runs from the conserved cysteine through the conserved F or W. A D gene is named only where the DNA matches it firmly. Part of the rows lack a size; the others show once, few, many or a class for expanded clones.

j_call clone_size d_call v_call cdr3_aa cdr3_nt
TRBJ2-2 . . TRBV9 CASTKNTGELFF TGTGCCAGCACCAAGAACACCGGGGAGCTGTTTTTT
TRBJ1-5 once . TRBV11-3 CASIPYFQDSNQPQHF TGTGCCAGCATCCCGTACTTTCAGGATAGCAATCAGCCCCAGCATTTT
TRBJ1-2 few TRBD1 TRBV11-2 CASSQTGVSGYGYTF TGTGCCAGCAGCCAGACAGGGGTTAGTGGATATGGCTACACCTTC
TRBJ2-5 few . TRBV27 CASSSKGLWETQYF TGTGCCAGCAGTTCCAAGGGGCTATGGGAGACCCAGTACTTC
TRBJ2-7 . . TRBV28 CASTPGGRTYEQYF TGTGCCAGCACCCCCGGAGGGAGGACCTACGAGCAGTACTTC
TRBJ2-3 . TRBD2 TRBV12-5 CASVQIRLAAVDTQYF TGTGCTAGTGTCCAGATTCGACTAGCGGCGGTGGATACGCAGTATTTT
TRBJ2-2 . TRBD2 TRBV25-1 CASSPSGGGRTGELFF TGTGCCAGCAGCCCCTCGGGAGGCGGGAGAACCGGGGAGCTGTTTTTT
TRBJ2-2 few TRBD2 TRBV28 CASNLSGRAFTGELFF TGTGCCAGCAACCTAAGCGGGAGGGCCTTCACCGGGGAGCTGTTTTTT
TRBJ2-1 . TRBD2 TRBV5-1 CASSSSGRIGNEQFF TGCGCCAGCTCTTCAAGCGGGAGAATCGGGAATGAGCAGTTCTTC
TRBJ2-3 . . TRBV27 CASSPRGRRSPRGTDTQYF TGTGCCAGCAGTCCTAGGGGGAGGCGGTCCCCAAGGGGCACAGATACGCAGTATTTT
TRBJ2-2 few . TRBV9 CASSVAMNTGELFF TGTGCCAGCAGCGTAGCCATGAACACCGGGGAGCTGTTTTTT
TRBJ2-1 . . TRBV28 CASSPPHANEQFF TGTGCCAGCAGCCCCCCTCACGCGAATGAGCAGTTCTTC
TRBJ1-2 few . TRBV2 CASRGMARDKSIYYGYTF TGTGCCAGCAGGGGCATGGCACGGGACAAATCGATATACTATGGCTACACCTTC
TRBJ2-2 few . TRBV7-9 CASGRDLNTGELFF TGTGCCAGCGGCCGGGACTTAAACACCGGGGAGCTGTTTTTT
TRBJ2-5 few TRBD2 TRBV11-2 CASSLGGYGRAGETQYF TGTGCCAGCAGCTTAGGTGGCTACGGGAGGGCCGGGGAGACCCAGTACTTC
TRBJ2-3 few TRBD2 TRBV5-1 CASSLGVAGGGTDTQYF TGCGCCAGCAGCTTGGGCGTTGCGGGAGGAGGTACAGATACGCAGTATTTT
TRBJ2-1 few . TRBV6-5 CASSYAGYNEQFF TGTGCCAGCAGTTACGCAGGGTACAATGAGCAGTTCTTC
TRBJ2-7 . . TRBV4-1 CASSHSAGTRTYEQYF TGCGCCAGCAGCCATTCAGCCGGGACCCGGACCTACGAGCAGTACTTC
TRBJ2-1 . . TRBV5-1 CASSCPGCNEQFF TGCGCCAGCAGCTGCCCGGGGTGCAATGAGCAGTTCTTC
TRBJ1-2 . . TRBV15 CATSRAQGANYGYTF TGTGCCACCAGCAGAGCACAGGGAGCTAACTATGGCTACACCTTC
TRBJ1-1 . TRBD1 TRBV19 CASHIPGQGTEAFF TGTGCCAGCCATATCCCGGGACAGGGCACTGAAGCTTTCTTT
TRBJ2-2 . . TRBV19 CASSIVSPGELFF TGTGCCAGTAGTATAGTCTCCCCCGGGGAGCTGTTTTTT
TRBJ2-3 . TRBD2 TRBV5-4 CASSPRTSGFTDTQYF TGTGCCAGCAGCCCCCGGACTAGCGGGTTCACAGATACGCAGTATTTT
TRBJ1-2 . . TRBV12-5 CASGLFPLYRPKGYGYTF TGTGCTAGTGGTTTGTTCCCCTTATATCGTCCAAAAGGCTATGGCTACACCTTC
TRBJ2-3 few . TRBV4-2 CASSQVPDTQYF TGTGCCAGCAGCCAAGTACCCGATACGCAGTATTTT
TRBJ2-7 few TRBD2 TRBV11-2 CASSLASGRYYEQYF TGTGCCAGCAGCTTAGCTAGCGGGAGATACTACGAGCAGTACTTC
TRBJ2-1 . . TRBV21-1 CASSKGEISYNEQFF TGTGCCAGCAGCAAAGGGGAGATTTCCTACAATGAGCAGTTCTTC
TRBJ2-1 few TRBD2 TRBV5-4 CATLKVAGGNEQFF TGTGCCACCCTAAAGGTAGCGGGAGGCAATGAGCAGTTCTTC
TRBJ2-7 . TRBD1 TRBV9 CASSVTGTGGYEQYF TGTGCCAGCAGCGTAACCGGGACAGGGGGCTACGAGCAGTACTTC
TRBJ1-4 . TRBD1 TRBV7-9 CASSLDGQGGEKLFF TGTGCCAGCAGCTTAGATGGACAGGGTGGGGAAAAACTGTTTTTT
TRBJ2-5 . . TRBV13 CASSLRRQQETQYF TGTGCCAGCAGCTTAAGGCGTCAGCAAGAGACCCAGTACTTC
TRBJ2-5 . TRBD2 TRBV28 CASSLFLAGKGETQYF TGTGCCAGCAGTTTATTTCTAGCGGGAAAGGGAGAGACCCAGTACTTC
TRBJ2-3 many . TRBV14 CASSPQRYTQYF TGTGCCAGCAGCCCCCAGCGATATACGCAGTATTTT
TRBJ1-2 few . TRBV20-1 CSAIRQAGYTF TGCAGTGCTATCCGACAGGCTGGCTACACCTTC
TRBJ2-7 . TRBD2 TRBV2 CASSDLGLAGVYEQYF TGTGCCAGCAGTGACCTGGGACTAGCGGGAGTCTACGAGCAGTACTTC
TRBJ2-4 few . TRBV11-2 CASSFGLPLAKNIQYF TGTGCCAGCAGCTTTGGGCTTCCACTAGCCAAAAACATTCAGTACTTC
TRBJ2-1 . TRBD2 TRBV11-2 CASSRRLATYNEQFF TGTGCCAGCAGCCGACGACTAGCGACCTACAATGAGCAGTTCTTC
TRBJ2-3 . TRBD2 TRBV7-2 CASSLGLAGDVGSDTQYF TGTGCCAGCAGCTTAGGACTAGCGGGAGACGTTGGGTCAGATACGCAGTATTTT
TRBJ2-3 . . TRBV11-2 CASSLWGPSTDTQYF TGTGCCAGCAGCCTCTGGGGCCCTAGCACAGATACGCAGTATTTT
TRBJ2-1 few TRBD2 TRBV7-9 CASTRGREQFF TGTGCCAGCACTCGCGGGAGGGAGCAGTTCTTC
TRBJ1-1 few . TRBV7-2 CASSPSMRNTEAFF TGTGCCAGCAGCCCCTCTATGCGGAACACTGAAGCTTTCTTT
TRBJ2-1 . TRBD2 TRBV10-2 CASSEPTSGRHNEQFF TGCGCCAGCAGTGAGCCCACTAGCGGGAGACACAATGAGCAGTTCTTC
TRBJ1-5 few TRBD1 TRBV28 CASVGQGALNQPQHF TGTGCCAGCGTAGGACAGGGGGCCCTAAATCAGCCCCAGCATTTT
TRBJ2-1 few TRBD2 TRBV2 CASSEDQTSGRVNEQFF TGTGCCAGCAGTGAGGACCAGACTAGCGGGAGAGTCAATGAGCAGTTCTTC
TRBJ2-7 . TRBD1 TRBV25-1 CASSAPGTGGKEQYF TGTGCCAGCAGTGCCCCCGGGACAGGGGGTAAGGAGCAGTACTTC
TRBJ2-7 few TRBD2 TRBV5-1 CASSLGLAGTYEQYF TGCGCCAGCAGCTTGGGACTAGCGGGGACCTACGAGCAGTACTTC
TRBJ2-2 . TRBD1 TRBV11-1 CASSLRGLFGELFF TGTGCCAGCAGCTTGAGGGGGCTGTTCGGGGAGCTGTTTTTT
TRBJ2-1 . . TRBV27 CASSARLVQSEQFF TGTGCCAGCAGCGCACGTCTGGTTCAGAGTGAGCAGTTCTTC
TRBJ2-7 . . TRBV5-1 CASSLDGIPYEQYF TGCGCCAGCAGCTTGGATGGGATACCCTACGAGCAGTACTTC
TRBJ2-7 . TRBD2 TRBV2 CASSLLAGSYEQYF TGTGCCAGCAGTCTACTAGCGGGGTCCTACGAGCAGTACTTC
TRBJ1-1 . TRBD1 TRBV6-5 CASTGQAEAFF TGTGCCAGCACTGGACAGGCCGAAGCTTTCTTT
TRBJ2-1 few . TRBV18 CASSPSQDYNEQFF TGTGCCAGCTCACCTTCACAGGACTACAATGAGCAGTTCTTC
TRBJ1-1 . . TRBV15 CATRRRQNANTEAFF TGTGCCACCAGAAGGAGACAGAATGCGAACACTGAAGCTTTCTTT